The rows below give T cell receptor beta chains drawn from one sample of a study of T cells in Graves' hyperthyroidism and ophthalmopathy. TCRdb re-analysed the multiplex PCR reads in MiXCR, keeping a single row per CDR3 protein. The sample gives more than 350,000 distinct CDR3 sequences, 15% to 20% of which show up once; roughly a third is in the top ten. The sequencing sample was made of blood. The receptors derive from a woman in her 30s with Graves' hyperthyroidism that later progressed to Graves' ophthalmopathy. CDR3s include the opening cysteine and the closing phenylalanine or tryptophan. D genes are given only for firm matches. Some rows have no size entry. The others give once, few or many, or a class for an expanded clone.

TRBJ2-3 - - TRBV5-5 TGTGCCAGCAGCCCTCCCCCGAGACTGAACCCTGATACGCAGTATTTT CASSPPPRLNPDTQYF
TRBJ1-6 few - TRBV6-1 TGTGCCAGCAGCGTCGCGAGGACGGAGAATTCACCCCTCCACTTT CASSVARTENSPLHF
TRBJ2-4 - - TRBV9 TGTGCCAGCAGCGGGGGGGGACAGGTCAAAAACATTCAGTACTTC CASSGGGQVKNIQYF
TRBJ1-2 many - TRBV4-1 TGCGCCAGCAGCCAAGCGGAGGGGGCTAACTATGGCTACACCTTC CASSQAEGANYGYTF
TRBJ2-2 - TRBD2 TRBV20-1 TGCAGTGCTAGAACTAGCGAACGATCCACCGGGGAGCTGTTTTTT CSARTSERSTGELFF
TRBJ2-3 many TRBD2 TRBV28 TGTGCCAGCAGTTTACTGGGGAGGGATGCAGATACGCAGTATTTT CASSLLGRDADTQYF
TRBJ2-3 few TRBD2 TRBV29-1 TGCAGCGTTGAGGGATGGGCTAGCGGGGGGGCTTTGACGCAGTATTTT CSVEGWASGGALTQYF
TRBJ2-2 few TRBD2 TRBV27 TGTGCCAGCAGTATTAGCGGGGGGACCGGGGAGCTGTTTTTT CASSISGGTGELFF
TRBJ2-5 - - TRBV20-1 TGCAGTGCTAGTTGGGCAGGGCAAGAGACCCAGTACTTC CSASWAGQETQYF
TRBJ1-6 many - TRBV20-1 TGCAGTGCTAGAGAACTGGCAAATAACGATTCACCCCTCCACTTT CSARELANNDSPLHF
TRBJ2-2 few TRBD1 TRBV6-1 TGTGCCAGCATGTATGGGACAGACGGGGAGCTGTTTTTT CASMYGTDGELFF
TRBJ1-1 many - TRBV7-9 TGTGCCAGCAGCTTACCGCTAGATAGGGACACTGAAGCTTTCTTT CASSLPLDRDTEAFF
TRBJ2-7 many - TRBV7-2 TGTGCCAGCAGAATCGGACCGGCTTCTTGGCGAGAGCAGTACTTC CASRIGPASWREQYF
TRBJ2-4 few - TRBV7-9 TGTGCCAGCAGCTTGTTCGGGGGCGGAGCCAAAAACATTCAGTACTTC CASSLFGGGAKNIQYF
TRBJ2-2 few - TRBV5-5 TGTGCCAGCAGCTTGACCCCCATTGGGCAGGGTTTGACCCGGGAGCTGTTTTTT CASSLTPIGQGLTRELFF
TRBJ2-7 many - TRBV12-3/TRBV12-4 TGTGCCAGCAGTCCCCGGACAGCCTCCGAGCAGTACTTC CASSPRTASEQYF
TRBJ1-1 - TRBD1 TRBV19 TGTGCCAGTAGTATAGGACAGGGGGTCACTGAAGCTTTCTTT CASSIGQGVTEAFF
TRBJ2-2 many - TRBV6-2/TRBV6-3 TGTGCCTCTGCGAACACCGGGGAGCTGTTTTTT CASANTGELFF
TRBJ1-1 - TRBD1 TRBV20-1 TGCAGTGCCCCCAGGGGGCCCTCGAACACTGAAGCTTTCTTT CSAPRGPSNTEAFF
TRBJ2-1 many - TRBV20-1 TGCAGTGCTAACGGGGGCAAGGCGAGCAATGAGCAGTTCTTC CSANGGKASNEQFF
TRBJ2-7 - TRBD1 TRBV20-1 TGCAGTGCCCACGGGACAGATACCTACGAGCAGTACTTC CSAHGTDTYEQYF
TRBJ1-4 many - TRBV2 TGTGCCAGCAGTCAGACAGTGGCTAATGAAAAACTGTTTTTT CASSQTVANEKLFF
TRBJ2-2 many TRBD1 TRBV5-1 TGCGCCAGCAGCTTGGAGGAGACAGGGTTTTCCGGGGAGCTGTTTTTT CASSLEETGFSGELFF
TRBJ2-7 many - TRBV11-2 TGTGCCAGCAGCTTTACCTACGAGCAGTACTTC CASSFTYEQYF
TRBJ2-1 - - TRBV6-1 TGTGCCAGCGGCCGTGAGACCCCCAATGAGCAGTTCTTC CASGRETPNEQFF
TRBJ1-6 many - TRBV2 TGTGCCAGCAGGACTCCAGGGAGCGGTTCACCCCTCCACTTT CASRTPGSGSPLHF
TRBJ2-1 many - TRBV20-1 TGCAGTGTTAAACGGACTGGCTCCTACAATGAGCAGTTCTTC CSVKRTGSYNEQFF
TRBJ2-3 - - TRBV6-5 TGTGCCAGCAGTTACTGGGGGATTTCGGATACGCAGTATTTT CASSYWGISDTQYF
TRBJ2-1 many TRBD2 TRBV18 TGTGCCAGCTCACTTTCTAGCGGAAACCCCTCCTACAATGAGCAGTTCTTC CASSLSSGNPSYNEQFF
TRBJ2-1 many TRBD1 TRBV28 TGTGCCAGCAGTATACGGACAGGGGGGGACAAGGATGAGCAGTTCTTC CASSIRTGGDKDEQFF
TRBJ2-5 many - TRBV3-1 TGTGCCAGCAGCCAGGGTGACGGTGGCCAGTACTTC CASSQGDGGQYF
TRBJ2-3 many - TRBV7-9 TGTGCCAGCAGCTACGTCCGTAGCACAGATACGCAGTATTTT CASSYVRSTDTQYF
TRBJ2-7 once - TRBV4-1 TGCGCCAGCAGCCAAGATCGTACAGGGCTAGCGTACGAGCAGTACTTC CASSQDRTGLAYEQYF
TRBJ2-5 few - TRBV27 TGTGCCAGCAGTTCCCTCGGTGAAGGGCGAAGGGAGTACTTC CASSSLGEGRREYF
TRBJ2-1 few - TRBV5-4 TGTGCCAGCAGCTCCTTGACCTCTAGCTCCTACAATGAGCAGTTCTTC CASSSLTSSSYNEQFF
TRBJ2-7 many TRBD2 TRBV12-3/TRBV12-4 TGTGCCAGCAGCGTTAGCGGGAGGAGCTCCTACGAGCAGTACTTC CASSVSGRSSYEQYF
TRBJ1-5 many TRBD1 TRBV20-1 TGCAGTGCTGCCGGGACAGGTCGACAATTTGGCAATCAGCCCCAGCATTTT CSAAGTGRQFGNQPQHF
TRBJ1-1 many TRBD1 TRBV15 TGTGCCACCAGCAGACAATCCAGGGGGTGGAACACTGAAGCTTTCTTT CATSRQSRGWNTEAFF
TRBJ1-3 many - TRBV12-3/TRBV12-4 TGTGCCAGCAGCCCCCCCCGGGATGGAAACACCATATATTTT CASSPPRDGNTIYF
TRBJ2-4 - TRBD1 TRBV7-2 TGTGCCAGCAGCCCCCGACAGGGGTTAAACATTCAGTACTTC CASSPRQGLNIQYF
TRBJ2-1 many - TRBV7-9 TGTGCCAGCAGCCAAGATTTCAGGGCGCGTACCTACAATGAGCAGTTCTTC CASSQDFRARTYNEQFF
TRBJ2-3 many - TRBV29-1 TGCAGCGTTGGGGGGCGGACAGACACAGGGGATACGCAGTATTTT CSVGGRTDTGDTQYF
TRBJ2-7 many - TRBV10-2 TGCGCCAGCAGTGGACGACACTCCTACGAGCAGTACTTC CASSGRHSYEQYF
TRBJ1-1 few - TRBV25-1 TGTGCCAGCACCCAGACACACATGAACACTGAAGCTTTCTTT CASTQTHMNTEAFF
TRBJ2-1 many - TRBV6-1 TGTGCCAGCAGTGAATTTTCGGTGGGCGTCTCCCGAAATGAGCAGTTCTTC CASSEFSVGVSRNEQFF
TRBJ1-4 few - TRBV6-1 TGTGCCAGCAGTCGTAGACAGGATGAAAAACTGTTTTTT CASSRRQDEKLFF
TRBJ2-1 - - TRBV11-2 TGTGCCAGCACTAAGACCCTGTACAATGAGAAGTTCTTC CASTKTLYNEKFF
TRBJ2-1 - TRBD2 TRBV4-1 TGCGCCAGCAGCCAAGATTGGGAACTAGCGGGATACAATGAGCAGTTCTTC CASSQDWELAGYNEQFF
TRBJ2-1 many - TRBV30 TGTGCCTGGAGAGTGTCAGCGGCTACCTACAATGAGCAGTTCTTC CAWRVSAATYNEQFF
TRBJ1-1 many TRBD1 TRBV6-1 TGTGCCAGCAGTCAAGGACAGGGTAAAGCTTTCTTT CASSQGQGKAFF
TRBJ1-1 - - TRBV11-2 TGTGCCAGCAGCTTAGAAGGAGGGGCCGAAGGAGAAGCTTTCTTT CASSLEGGAEGEAFF
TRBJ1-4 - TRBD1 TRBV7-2 TGTGCCAGCAGCTGGACGGGACAGGCGGCTAGGTGGGGTGAAAAACTGTTTTTT CASSWTGQAARWGEKLFF
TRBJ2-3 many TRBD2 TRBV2 TGTGCCAGCAGTGTTGGGAGGGGTACAGATACGCAGTATTTT CASSVGRGTDTQYF
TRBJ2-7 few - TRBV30 TGTGCCTTTCAACCAGGGGCCAGCTCCTACGAGCAGTACTTC CAFQPGASSYEQYF
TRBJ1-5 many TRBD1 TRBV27 TGTGCCAGCAATCCGGGACAGATGTATAGCAATCAGCCCCAGCATTTT CASNPGQMYSNQPQHF
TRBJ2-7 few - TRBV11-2 TGTGCCAGCAGCTTGAACTACCTCTACGAGCAGTACTTC CASSLNYLYEQYF
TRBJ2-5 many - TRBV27 TGTGCCAGCAGTTTCTCAGTCAGGGGCCAAGAGACCCAGTACTTC CASSFSVRGQETQYF